Below, one TCR beta chain is given with its context. What it binds is not known. The assay was immunoSEQ multiplex PCR, and TCRdb's table has in-frame clones only and misses some. The sample gives around 50,000 clones, roughly 88% of which show up once; about 2% is in the top ten. This specimen comes from a study of PD-L1 blockade in urothelial cancer. Background on the study: Patients took up atezolizumab around 2014 at 1,200 mg intravenously every 3 weeks. Blood analyses occurred 3 weeks (second dose) and 6 weeks post treatment start. Findings of the study overall: Durable-benefit patients showed greater tumor-associated blood clone expansion at 3 weeks.

The CDR3 has 15 residues. Germline CDR1 reads SGHTA; CDR2 reads FQGNSA. V trimming: 5 bases; J trimming: 2 bases; junction bases outside the gene matches: 7. Time point here: peripheral blood 6 weeks after treatment start. The source material was PBMCs, sampled around atezolizumab (anti-PD-L1) treatment. The rearrangement joins TRBV7-2 to TRBJ2-5, with 8 bases aligning to TRBD2. The clonotype comes from a man aged 50-60 years with urothelial cancer. CDR3 nucleotide sequence: TGTGCCAGCAGCCCTATAGCGGGAAGACAAGAGACCCAGTACTTC. Translated, it gives CASSPIAGRQETQYF.